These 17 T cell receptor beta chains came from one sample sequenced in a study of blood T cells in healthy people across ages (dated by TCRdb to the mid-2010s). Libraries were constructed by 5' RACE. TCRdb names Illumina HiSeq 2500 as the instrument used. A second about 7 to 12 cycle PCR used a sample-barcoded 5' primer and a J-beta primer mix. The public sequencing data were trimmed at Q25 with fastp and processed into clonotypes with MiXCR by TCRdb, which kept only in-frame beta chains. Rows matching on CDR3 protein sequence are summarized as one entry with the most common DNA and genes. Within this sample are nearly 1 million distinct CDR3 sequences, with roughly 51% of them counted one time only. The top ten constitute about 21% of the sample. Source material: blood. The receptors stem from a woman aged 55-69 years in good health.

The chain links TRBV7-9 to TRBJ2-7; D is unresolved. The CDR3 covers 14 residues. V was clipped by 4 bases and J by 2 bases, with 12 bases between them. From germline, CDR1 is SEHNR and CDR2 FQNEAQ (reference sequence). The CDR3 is CASSYAPTAYEQYF. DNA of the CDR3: TGTGCCAGCAGCTACGCGCCTACGGCCTACGAGCAGTACTTC. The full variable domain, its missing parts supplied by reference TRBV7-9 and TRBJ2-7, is DTGVSQNPRHKITKRGQNVTFRCDPISEHNRLYWYRQTLGQGPEFLTYFQNEAQLEKSRLLSDRFSAERPKGSFSTLEIQRTEQGDSAMYLCASSYAPTAYEQYFGPGTRLTVT.

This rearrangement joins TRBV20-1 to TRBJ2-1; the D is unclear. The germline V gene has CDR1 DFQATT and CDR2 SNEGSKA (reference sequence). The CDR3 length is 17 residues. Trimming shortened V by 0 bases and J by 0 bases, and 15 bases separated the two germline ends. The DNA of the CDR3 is TGCAGTGCTAGAGATTTACCCTCGATGGGCTCCTACAATGAGCAGTTCTTC. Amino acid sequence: CSARDLPSMGSYNEQFF.

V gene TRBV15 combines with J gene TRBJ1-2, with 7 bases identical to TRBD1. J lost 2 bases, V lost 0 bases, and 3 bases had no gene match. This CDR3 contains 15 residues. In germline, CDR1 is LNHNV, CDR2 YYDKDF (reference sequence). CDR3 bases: TGTGCCACCAGCAGAGAGGGGGACAGCAACTATGGCTACACCTTC. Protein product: CATSREGDSNYGYTF.

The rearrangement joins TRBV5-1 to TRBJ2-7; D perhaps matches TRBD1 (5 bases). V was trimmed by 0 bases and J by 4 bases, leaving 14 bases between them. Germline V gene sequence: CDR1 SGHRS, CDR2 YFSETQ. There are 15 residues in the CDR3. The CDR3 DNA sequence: TGCGCCAGCAGCTTGGCCGATGCAGGGCAGTACGAGCAGTACTTC. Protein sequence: CASSLADAGQYEQYF. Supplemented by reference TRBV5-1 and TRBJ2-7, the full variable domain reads KAGVTQTPRYLIKTRGQQVTLSCSPISGHRSVSWYQQTPGQGLQFLFEYFSETQRNKGNFPGRFSGRQFSNSRSEMNVSTLELGDSALYLCASSLADAGQYEQYFGPGTRLTVT.

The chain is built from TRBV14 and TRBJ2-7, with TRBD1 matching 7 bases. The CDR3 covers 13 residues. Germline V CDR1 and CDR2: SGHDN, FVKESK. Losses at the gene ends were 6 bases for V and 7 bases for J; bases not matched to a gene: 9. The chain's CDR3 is CASSQDRIHEQYF. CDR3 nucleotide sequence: TGTGCCAGCAGTCAGGACAGGATCCATGAGCAGTACTTC.

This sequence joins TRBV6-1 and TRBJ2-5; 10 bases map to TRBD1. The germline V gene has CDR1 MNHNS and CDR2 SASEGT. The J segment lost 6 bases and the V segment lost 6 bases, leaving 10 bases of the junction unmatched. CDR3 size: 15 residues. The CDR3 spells CASSDRGRNGQTQYF. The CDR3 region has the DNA TGTGCCAGCAGCGACAGGGGGCGGAATGGTCAGACCCAGTACTTC.

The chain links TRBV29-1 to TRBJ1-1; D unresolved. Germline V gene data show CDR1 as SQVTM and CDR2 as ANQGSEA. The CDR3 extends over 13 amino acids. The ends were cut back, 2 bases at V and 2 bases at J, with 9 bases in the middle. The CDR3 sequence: CSVEKSRNTEAFF. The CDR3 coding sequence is TGCAGCGTTGAAAAAAGCAGAAACACTGAAGCTTTCTTT.

The DNA of the CDR3 is TGTGCCAGCAGCATCGGACTAGCGGGAGTAGAAAAGCAGTACTTC. Translated: CASSIGLAGVEKQYF. The chain links TRBV9 to TRBJ2-7, with 13 positions matching TRBD2. Looked up from germline, CDR1 is SGDLS and CDR2 is YYNGEE. The CDR3 is 15 residues long. V was pared by 4 bases and J by 8 bases, with 9 bases of the junction left unmatched.

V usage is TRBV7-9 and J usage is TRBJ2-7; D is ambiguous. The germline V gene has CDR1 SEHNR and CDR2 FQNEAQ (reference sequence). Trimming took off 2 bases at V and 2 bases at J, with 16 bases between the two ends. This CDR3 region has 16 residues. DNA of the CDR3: TGTGCCAGCAGCTTAAGCCGGGCCAAGAGGACCTACGAGCAGTACTTC. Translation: CASSLSRAKRTYEQYF.

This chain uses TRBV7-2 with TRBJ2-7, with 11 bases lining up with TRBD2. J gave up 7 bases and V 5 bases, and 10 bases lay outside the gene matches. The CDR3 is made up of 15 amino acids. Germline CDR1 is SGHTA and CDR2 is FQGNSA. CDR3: CASSPPLAGVFEQYF. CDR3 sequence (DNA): TGTGCCAGCAGCCCTCCACTAGCGGGAGTATTTGAGCAGTACTTC.

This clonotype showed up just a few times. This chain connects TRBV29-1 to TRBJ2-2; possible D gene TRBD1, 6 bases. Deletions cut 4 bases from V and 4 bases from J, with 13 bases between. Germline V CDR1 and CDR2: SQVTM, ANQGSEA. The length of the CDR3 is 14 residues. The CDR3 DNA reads TGCAGCGTTGCGGGACACCTCGGCACCGGGGAGCTGTTTTTT. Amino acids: CSVAGHLGTGELFF.

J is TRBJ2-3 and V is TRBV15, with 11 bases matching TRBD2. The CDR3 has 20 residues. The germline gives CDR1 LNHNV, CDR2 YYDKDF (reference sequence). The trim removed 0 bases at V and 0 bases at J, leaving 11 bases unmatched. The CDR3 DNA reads TGTGCCACCAGCAGAGATTTTGGGACTAGCGGAAGTTCTAGCACAGATACGCAGTATTTT. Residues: CATSRDFGTSGSSSTDTQYF.

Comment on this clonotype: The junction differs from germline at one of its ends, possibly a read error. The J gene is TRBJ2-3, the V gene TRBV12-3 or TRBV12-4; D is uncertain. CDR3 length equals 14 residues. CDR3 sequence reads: CASSFGLSTDAQYF. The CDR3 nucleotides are TGTGCCAGCAGTTTCGGCCTGAGCACAGATGCGCAGTATTTT.

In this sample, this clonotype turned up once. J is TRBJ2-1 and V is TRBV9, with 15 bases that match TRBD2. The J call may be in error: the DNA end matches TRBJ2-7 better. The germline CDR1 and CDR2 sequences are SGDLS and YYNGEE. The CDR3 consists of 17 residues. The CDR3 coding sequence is TGTGCCAGCAGCTCCTGGACTAGCGGGAGGGGCTACAATGAGCAGTACTTC. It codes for CASSSWTSGRGYNEQYF.

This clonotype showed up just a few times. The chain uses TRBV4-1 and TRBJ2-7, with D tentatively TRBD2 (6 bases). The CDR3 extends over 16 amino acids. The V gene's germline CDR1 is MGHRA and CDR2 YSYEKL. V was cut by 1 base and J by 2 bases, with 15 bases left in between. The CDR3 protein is CASSQVLRGRTYEQYF. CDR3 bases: TGCGCCAGCAGCCAAGTTTTAAGAGGGAGGACCTACGAGCAGTACTTC.

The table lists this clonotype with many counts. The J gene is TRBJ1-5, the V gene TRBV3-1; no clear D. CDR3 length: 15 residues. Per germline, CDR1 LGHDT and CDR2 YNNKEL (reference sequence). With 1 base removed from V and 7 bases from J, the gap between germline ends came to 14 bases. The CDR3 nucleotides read TGTGCCAGCAGCCAAGGTCTGCCGGGAAGCCAGCCCCAGCATTTT. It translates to CASSQGLPGSQPQHF.

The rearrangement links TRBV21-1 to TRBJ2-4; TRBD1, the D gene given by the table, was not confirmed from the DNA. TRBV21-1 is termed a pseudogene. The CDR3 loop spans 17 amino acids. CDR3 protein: CASSKSGGNLAKNIQYF. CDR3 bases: TGTGCCAGCAGCAAATCTGGGGGAAACTTAGCCAAAAACATTCAGTACTTC.